What follows are 3 T cell receptor beta chains derived from one specimen sequenced in a study of tumor T cells in aggressive B-cell lymphoma. Generated by immunoSEQ multiplex PCR, the TCRdb table keeps only in-frame clones and is missing some. The sample lists approximately 700 clones; 80% to 90% were seen once. Sequenced sample: tumor tissue. These TCRs come from an adult with diffuse large B cell lymphoma.

This clone was counted once. This chain's CDR3 is CASSGGRTGELFF. The CDR3, as DNA: TGCGCCAGCAGCGGGGGCCGGACCGGGGAGCTGTTTTTT. The rearrangement uses TRBV4-1 and TRBJ2-2, with a possible D match to TRBD1 (6 bases). The ends were cut back, 5 bases at V and 5 bases at J, with 9 bases in the middle. Per the germline V gene, CDR1 is MGHRA and CDR2 is YSYEKL. This CDR3 comprises 13 residues.

The V call is TRBV29-1, the J call TRBJ2-2; 11 bases align to TRBD2. The CDR3 contains 17 residues. Trimming removed 2 bases from V and 3 bases from J; junction bases left unmatched: 8. Looked up from germline, CDR1 is SQVTM and CDR2 is ANQGSEA. CDR3 in amino acids: CSVESASGGMDTGELFF. Written as DNA, the CDR3 is TGCAGCGTTGAATCGGCTAGCGGGGGGATGGACACCGGGGAGCTGTTTTTT.

The V gene is TRBV2, the J gene TRBJ1-5; 7 bases fit TRBD1. CDR1 and CDR2 (germline): SNHLY, FYNNEI. The J segment lost 9 bases and the V segment lost 6 bases, leaving 11 bases of the junction unmatched. This CDR3 spans 14 amino acids. The CDR3 here is CASRPRTGPRPQHF. The CDR3, as DNA: TGTGCCAGCAGACCGAGGACAGGTCCGAGGCCCCAGCATTTT.